One and the same sample provided the 7 T cell receptor beta chains below, sequenced in a study of T cell repertoires and HLA-DP antigens. These receptors' antigens are unknown. The data were produced by immunoSEQ multiplex PCR, yet TCRdb's version contains in-frame clones alone and is incomplete. Of approximately 100,000 clones listed, approximately 86% were seen once; the top ten hold 1.7%. Sample: CD4+ T cells from PBMCs. Every receptor here comes from a man aged 50 to 59 in good health and CMV-seronegative.

This clone was seen only once. The rearrangement uses TRBV7-3 and TRBJ2-3, with a weak D call TRBD2 (7 bases). CDR3 length: 15 amino acids. Deletions cut 5 bases from V and 4 bases from J, with 16 bases between. CDR1 is SGHTA and CDR2 is FQGTGA in the germline V gene. DNA of the CDR3: TGTGCCAGCAGCCCGCGGGGGCGTGAGGCAGATACGCAGTATTTT. This translates into CASSPRGREADTQYF.

The sample holds one count of this clone. V usage is TRBV7-2 and J usage is TRBJ2-1, with D possibly called TRBD1 or TRBD2 (7 bases each). The CDR3 runs to 15 residues. Trimming took off 3 bases at V and 10 bases at J, with 19 bases between the two ends. Germline-derived CDR1 and CDR2 are SGHTA and FQGNSA. The CDR3 nucleotides are TGTGCCAGCAGCTTCCAGGGGGGCGGGAGAGGAGAGCAGTTCTTC. It encodes CASSFQGGGRGEQFF.

V is TRBV6-6 and J is TRBJ2-5; D gene unclear. The V and J ends lost 8 bases and 1 base respectively, with 8 bases between them. Germline CDR1 and CDR2: MNHNY and SVGAGI (reference sequence). This CDR3 has 12 residues. The CDR3 DNA reads TGTGCCAGCCGGACGGCCCAAGAGACCCAGTACTTC. This encodes CASRTAQETQYF.

The V and J genes are TRBV7-8 and TRBJ1-4; D ambiguous. Trimming cost V 4 bases and J 5 bases, with 11 bases left between them. The CDR3 length is 14 residues. CDR1 and CDR2 (germline): SGHVS, FQNEAQ. The CDR3 is CASSSPAWNEKLFF. In nucleotides, the CDR3 is TGTGCCAGCAGCTCCCCCGCGTGGAATGAAAAACTGTTTTTT.

This rearrangement joins TRBV2 to TRBJ1-5, with a tentative D call TRBD1 (6 bases). Germline values: CDR1 SNHLY, CDR2 FYNNEI. V was cut by 8 bases and J by 0 bases, with 11 bases left in between. CDR3 length: 14 residues. The CDR3 loop is CASGGSGSNQPQHF. DNA of the CDR3: TGTGCCAGCGGGGGCTCAGGTAGCAATCAGCCCCAGCATTTT.

In its sample, this clone was seen once. This chain links TRBV5-1 with TRBJ2-3; D is possibly TRBD1 (6 bases). The CDR3 totals 15 residues. Trimming took off 1 base at V and 1 base at J, with 10 bases between the two ends. Germline V CDR1 and CDR2: SGHRS, YFSETQ. The DNA of the CDR3 is TGCGCCAGCAGCTTGACAGGGAAGGGCACAGATACGCAGTATTTT. Amino acids: CASSLTGKGTDTQYF.

The chain employs TRBV29-1 and TRBJ2-1, with 12 bases aligning to TRBD2. The CDR3 runs 15 residues. CDR1 is SQVTM and CDR2 is ANQGSEA in the germline V gene. The ends lost 2 bases at V and 8 bases at J; junction bases unmatched: 7. CDR3 nucleotides: TGCAGCGTTGAACCCACTAGCGGGAGGAGGTATGAGCAGTTCTTC. It codes for CSVEPTSGRRYEQFF.